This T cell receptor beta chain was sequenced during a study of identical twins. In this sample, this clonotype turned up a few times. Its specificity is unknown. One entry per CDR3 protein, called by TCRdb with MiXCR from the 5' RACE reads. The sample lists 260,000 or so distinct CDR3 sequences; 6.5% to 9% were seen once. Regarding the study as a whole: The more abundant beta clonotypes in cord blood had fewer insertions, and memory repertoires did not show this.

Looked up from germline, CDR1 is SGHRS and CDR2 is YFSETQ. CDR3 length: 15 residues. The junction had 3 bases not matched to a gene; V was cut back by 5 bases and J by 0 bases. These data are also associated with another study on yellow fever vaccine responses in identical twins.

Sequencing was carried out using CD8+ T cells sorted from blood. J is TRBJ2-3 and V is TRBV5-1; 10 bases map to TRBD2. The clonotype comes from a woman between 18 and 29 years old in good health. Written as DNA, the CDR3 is TGCGCCAGCAGAACGGGACTAGCGAGCACAGATACGCAGTATTTT. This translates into CASRTGLASTDTQYF.